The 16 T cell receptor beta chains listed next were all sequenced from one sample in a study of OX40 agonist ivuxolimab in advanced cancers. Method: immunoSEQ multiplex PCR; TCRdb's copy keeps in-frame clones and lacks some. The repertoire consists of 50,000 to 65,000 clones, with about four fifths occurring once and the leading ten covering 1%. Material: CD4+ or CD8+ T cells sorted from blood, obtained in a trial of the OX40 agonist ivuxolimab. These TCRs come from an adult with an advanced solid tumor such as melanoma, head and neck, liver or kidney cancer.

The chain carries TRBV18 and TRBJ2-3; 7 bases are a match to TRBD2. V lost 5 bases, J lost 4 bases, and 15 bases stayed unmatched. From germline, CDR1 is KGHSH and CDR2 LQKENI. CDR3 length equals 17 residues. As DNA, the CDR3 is TGTGCCAGCTCATGGATATCTACGGGGGGTGACTCAGATACGCAGTATTTT. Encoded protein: CASSWISTGGDSDTQYF.

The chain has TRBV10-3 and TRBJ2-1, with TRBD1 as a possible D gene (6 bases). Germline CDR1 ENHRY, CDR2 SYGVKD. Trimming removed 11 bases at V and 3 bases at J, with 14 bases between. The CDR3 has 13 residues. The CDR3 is CAAQGGNYNEQFF. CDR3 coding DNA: TGTGCCGCACAGGGTGGAAACTACAATGAGCAGTTCTTC.

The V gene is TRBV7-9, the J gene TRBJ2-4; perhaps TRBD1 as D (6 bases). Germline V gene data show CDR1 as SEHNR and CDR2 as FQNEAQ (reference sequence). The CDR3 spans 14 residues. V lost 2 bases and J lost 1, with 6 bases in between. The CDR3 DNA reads TGTGCCAGCAGCTTAACAGGGGCCAAAAACATTCAGTACTTC. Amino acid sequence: CASSLTGAKNIQYF.

The CDR3 bases are TGCGCCAGCAGCTTTGGGACAGGGGGAGGAGAAGCTTTCTTT. It is translated as CASSFGTGGGEAFF. The chain uses TRBV5-1 and TRBJ1-1, with 11 bases fitting TRBD1. The length of the CDR3 is 14 residues. V lost 2 bases to trimming and J lost 8 bases; unmatched junction nucleotides: 5. Germline assignment: CDR1 SGHRS and CDR2 YFSETQ.

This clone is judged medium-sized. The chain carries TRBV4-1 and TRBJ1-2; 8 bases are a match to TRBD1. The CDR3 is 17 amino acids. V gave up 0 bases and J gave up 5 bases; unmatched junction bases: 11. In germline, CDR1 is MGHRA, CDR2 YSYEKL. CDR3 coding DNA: TGCGCCAGCAGCCAAGATCCCCAGGGGGCGCAAAATTATGGCTACACCTTC. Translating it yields CASSQDPQGAQNYGYTF.

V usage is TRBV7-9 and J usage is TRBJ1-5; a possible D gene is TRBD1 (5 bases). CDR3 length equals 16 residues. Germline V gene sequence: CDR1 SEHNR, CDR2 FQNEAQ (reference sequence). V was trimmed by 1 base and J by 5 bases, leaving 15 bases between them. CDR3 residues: CASSLGSGGPDQPQHF. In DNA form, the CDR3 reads TGTGCCAGCAGCTTAGGGTCGGGGGGTCCCGATCAGCCCCAGCATTTT.

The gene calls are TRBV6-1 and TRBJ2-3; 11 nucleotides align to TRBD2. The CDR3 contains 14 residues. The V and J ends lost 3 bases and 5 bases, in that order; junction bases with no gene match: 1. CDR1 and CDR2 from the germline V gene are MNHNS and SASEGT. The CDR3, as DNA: TGTGCCAGCAGTGAGGGACTAGCGGTAGATACGCAGTATTTT. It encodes CASSEGLAVDTQYF.

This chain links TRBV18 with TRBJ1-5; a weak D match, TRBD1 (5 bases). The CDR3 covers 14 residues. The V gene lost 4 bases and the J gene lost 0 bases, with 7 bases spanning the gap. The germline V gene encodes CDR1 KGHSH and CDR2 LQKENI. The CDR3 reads CASSLRDSNQPQHF. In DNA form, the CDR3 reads TGTGCCAGCTCACTCAGGGATAGCAATCAGCCCCAGCATTTT.

CDR3 sequence: CASSRSPGQQIYEQYF. Here the CDR3 DNA reads TGTGCCAGCAGCAGAAGTCCGGGACAGCAGATCTACGAGCAGTACTTC. The rearrangement joins TRBV5-5 to TRBJ2-7; TRBD1 matches 7 bases. This CDR3 comprises 16 residues. Germline V gives CDR1 SGHKS, CDR2 YYEKEE (reference sequence). V was pared by 4 bases and J by 3 bases, with 13 bases of the junction left unmatched.

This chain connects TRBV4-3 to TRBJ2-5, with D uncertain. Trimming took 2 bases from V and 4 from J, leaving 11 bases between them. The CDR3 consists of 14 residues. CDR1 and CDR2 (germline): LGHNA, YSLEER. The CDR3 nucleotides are TGCGCCAGCAGCCAAAACCGTCTTGCAGAGACCCAGTACTTC. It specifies CASSQNRLAETQYF.

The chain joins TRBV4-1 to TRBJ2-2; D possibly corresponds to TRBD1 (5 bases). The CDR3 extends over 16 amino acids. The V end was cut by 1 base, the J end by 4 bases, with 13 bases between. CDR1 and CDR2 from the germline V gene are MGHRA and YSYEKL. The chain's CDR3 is CASSQGGRRITGELFF. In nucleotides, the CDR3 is TGCGCCAGCAGCCAAGGGGGCAGGAGAATCACCGGGGAGCTGTTTTTT.

In DNA, the CDR3 is TGCGCCAGCAGCCAAGGGACGACAGGGCGGAACACTGAAGCTTTCTTT. Protein sequence: CASSQGTTGRNTEAFF. The rearrangement links TRBV4-3 to TRBJ1-1; 7 bases are shared with TRBD1. V lost 1 base to trimming and J lost 1 base; unmatched junction nucleotides: 6. From germline, CDR1 is LGHNA and CDR2 YSLEER. The length of the CDR3 is 16 residues.

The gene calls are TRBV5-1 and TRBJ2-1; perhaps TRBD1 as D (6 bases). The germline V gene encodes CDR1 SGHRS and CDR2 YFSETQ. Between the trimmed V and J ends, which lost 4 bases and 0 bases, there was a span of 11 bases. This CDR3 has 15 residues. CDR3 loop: CASSLGTNSYNEQFF. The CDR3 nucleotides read TGCGCCAGCAGCCTAGGGACAAACTCCTACAATGAGCAGTTCTTC.

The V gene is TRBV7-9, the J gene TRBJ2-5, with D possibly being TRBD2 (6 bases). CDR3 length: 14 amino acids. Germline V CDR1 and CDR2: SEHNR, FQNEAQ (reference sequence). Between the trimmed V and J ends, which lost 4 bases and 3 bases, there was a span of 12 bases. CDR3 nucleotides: TGTGCCAGCAGCTCCCAGGAGGGTAAAGAGACCCAGTACTTC. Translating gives CASSSQEGKETQYF. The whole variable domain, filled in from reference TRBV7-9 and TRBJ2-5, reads DTGVSQNPRHKITKRGQNVTFRCDPISEHNRLYWYRQTLGQGPEFLTYFQNEAQLEKSRLLSDRFSAERPKGSFSTLEIQRTEQGDSAMYLCASSSQEGKETQYFGPGTRLLVL.

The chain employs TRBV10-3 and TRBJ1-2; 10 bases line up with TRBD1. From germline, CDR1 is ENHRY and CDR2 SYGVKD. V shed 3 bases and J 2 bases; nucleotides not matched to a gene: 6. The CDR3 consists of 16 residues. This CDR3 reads CAISDSPGQGNYGYTF. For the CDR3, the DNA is TGTGCCATCAGTGACAGCCCGGGACAGGGGAACTATGGCTACACCTTC.

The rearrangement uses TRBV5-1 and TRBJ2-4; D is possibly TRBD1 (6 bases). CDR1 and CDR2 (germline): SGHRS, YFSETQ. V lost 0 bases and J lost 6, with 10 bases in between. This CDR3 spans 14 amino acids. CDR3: CASSLDREGNIQYF. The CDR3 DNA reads TGCGCCAGCAGCTTGGACAGGGAAGGAAACATTCAGTACTTC. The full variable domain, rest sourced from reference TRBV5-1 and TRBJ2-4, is KAGVTQTPRYLIKTRGQQVTLSCSPISGHRSVSWYQQTPGQGLQFLFEYFSETQRNKGNFPGRFSGRQFSNSRSEMNVSTLELGDSALYLCASSLDREGNIQYFGAGTRLSVL.